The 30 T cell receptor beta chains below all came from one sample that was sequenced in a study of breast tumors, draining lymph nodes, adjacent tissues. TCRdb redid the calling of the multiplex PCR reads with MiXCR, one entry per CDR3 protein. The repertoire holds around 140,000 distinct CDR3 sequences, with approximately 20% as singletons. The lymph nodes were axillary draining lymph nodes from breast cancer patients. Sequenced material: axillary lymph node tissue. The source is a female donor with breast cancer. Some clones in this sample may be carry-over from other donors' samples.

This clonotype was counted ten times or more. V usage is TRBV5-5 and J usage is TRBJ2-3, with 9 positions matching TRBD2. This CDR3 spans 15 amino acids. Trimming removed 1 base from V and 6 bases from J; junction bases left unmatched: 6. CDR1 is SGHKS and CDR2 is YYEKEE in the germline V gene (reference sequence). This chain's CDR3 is CASSLSSGRPDTQYF. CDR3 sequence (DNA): TGTGCCAGCAGCTTGAGCAGCGGGAGGCCTGATACGCAGTATTTT. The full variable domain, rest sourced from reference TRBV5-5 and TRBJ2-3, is DAGVTQSPTHLIKTRGQQVTLRCSPISGHKSVSWYQQVLGQGPQFIFQYYEKEERGRGNFPDRFSARQFPNYSSELNVNALLLGDSALYLCASSLSSGRPDTQYFGPGTRLTVL.

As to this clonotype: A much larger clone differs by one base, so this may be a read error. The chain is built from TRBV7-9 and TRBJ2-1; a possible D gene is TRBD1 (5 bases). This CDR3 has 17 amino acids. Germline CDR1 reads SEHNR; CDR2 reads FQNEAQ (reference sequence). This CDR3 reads CASSPLGAFSSYNEQSF. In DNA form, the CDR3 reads TGTGCCAGCAGCCCTCTAGGGGCTTTTAGCTCCTACAATGAGCAGTCCTTC.

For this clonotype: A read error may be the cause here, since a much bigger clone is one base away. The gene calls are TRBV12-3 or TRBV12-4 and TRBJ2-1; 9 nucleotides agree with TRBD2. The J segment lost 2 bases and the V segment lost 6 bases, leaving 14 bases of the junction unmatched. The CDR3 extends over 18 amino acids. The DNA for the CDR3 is TGTGCCAGCAGCCCATGGCGGCTAGCGGGACCTCCCTACAATGAGCAGTTCTTC. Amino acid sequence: CASSPWRLAGPPYNEQFF.

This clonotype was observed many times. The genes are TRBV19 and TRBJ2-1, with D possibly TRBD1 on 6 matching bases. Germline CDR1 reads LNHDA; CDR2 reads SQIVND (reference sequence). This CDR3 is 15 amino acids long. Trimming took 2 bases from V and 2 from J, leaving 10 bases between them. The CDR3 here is CASSIWTDPYNEQFF. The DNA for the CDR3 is TGTGCCAGTAGTATATGGACAGACCCCTACAATGAGCAGTTCTTC.

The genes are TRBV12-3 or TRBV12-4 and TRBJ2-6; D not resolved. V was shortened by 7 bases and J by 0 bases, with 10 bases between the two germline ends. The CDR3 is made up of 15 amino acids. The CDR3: CASTGSNSGANVLTF. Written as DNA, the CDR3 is TGTGCCAGCACTGGCAGCAACTCTGGGGCCAACGTCCTGACTTTC.

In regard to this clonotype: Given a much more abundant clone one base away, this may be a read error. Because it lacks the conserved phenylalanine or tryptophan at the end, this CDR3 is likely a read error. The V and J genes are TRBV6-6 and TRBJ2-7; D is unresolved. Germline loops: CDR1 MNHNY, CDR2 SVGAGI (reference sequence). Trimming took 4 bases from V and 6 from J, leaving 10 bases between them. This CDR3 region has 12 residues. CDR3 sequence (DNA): TGTGCCAGCAGTTCATACGGAAGCGAGCAGTACCTC. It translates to CASSSYGSEQYL.

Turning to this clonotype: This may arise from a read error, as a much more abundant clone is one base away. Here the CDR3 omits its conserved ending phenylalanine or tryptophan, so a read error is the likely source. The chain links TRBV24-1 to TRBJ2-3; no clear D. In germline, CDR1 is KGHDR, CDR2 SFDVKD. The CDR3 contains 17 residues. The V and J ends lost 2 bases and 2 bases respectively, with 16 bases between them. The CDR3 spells CATSDSEPSKPTDTQYL. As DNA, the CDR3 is TGTGCCACCAGTGATTCTGAACCGAGCAAACCCACAGATACGCAGTATTTG.

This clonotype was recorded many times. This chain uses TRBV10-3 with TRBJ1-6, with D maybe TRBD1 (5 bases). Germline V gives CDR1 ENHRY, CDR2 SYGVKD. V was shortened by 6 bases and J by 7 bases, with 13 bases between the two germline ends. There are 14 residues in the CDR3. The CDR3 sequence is CAIRTDSRNSPLHF. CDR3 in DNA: TGTGCCATCAGGACTGACAGTAGAAATTCACCCCTCCACTTT.

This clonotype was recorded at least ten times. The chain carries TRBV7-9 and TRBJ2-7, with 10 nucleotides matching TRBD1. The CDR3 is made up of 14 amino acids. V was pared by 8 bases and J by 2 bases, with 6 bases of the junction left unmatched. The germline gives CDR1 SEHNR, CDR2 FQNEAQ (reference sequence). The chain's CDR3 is CASSGQGVPYEQYF. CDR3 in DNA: TGTGCCAGCTCTGGACAGGGGGTACCCTACGAGCAGTACTTC.

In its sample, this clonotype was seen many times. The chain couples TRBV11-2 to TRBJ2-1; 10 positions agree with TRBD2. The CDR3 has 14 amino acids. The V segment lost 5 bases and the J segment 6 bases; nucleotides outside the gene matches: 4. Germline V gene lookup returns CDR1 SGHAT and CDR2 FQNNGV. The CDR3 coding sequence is TGTGCCAGCAGCACTTGGACTAGCGGCAATGAGCAGTTCTTC. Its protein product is CASSTWTSGNEQFF.

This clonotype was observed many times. CDR3 amino acids: CASSLSNYGYTF. DNA for the CDR3: TGTGCCAGCAGCTTGAGTAACTATGGCTACACCTTC. This chain joins TRBV11-3 and TRBJ1-2, with D unclear. The CDR3 is made up of 12 amino acids. The germline CDR1 and CDR2 sequences are SGHNT and YENEEA. Trimming took 3 bases from V and 1 from J, leaving 3 bases between them. Variable domain in full (rest from reference TRBV11-3 and TRBJ1-2): EAGVVQSPRYKIIEKKQPVAFWCNPISGHNTLYWYLQNLGQGPELLIRYENEEAVDDSQLPKDRFSAERLKGVDSTLKIQPAELGDSAVYLCASSLSNYGYTFGSGTRLTVV.

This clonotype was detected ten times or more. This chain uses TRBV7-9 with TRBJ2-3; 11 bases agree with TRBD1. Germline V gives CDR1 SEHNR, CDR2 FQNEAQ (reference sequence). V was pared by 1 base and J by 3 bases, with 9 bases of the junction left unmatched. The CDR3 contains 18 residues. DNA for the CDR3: TGTGCCAGCAGCTTAGTTTCCGGGACAGGGGGATTTACAGATACGCAGTATTTT. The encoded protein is CASSLVSGTGGFTDTQYF.

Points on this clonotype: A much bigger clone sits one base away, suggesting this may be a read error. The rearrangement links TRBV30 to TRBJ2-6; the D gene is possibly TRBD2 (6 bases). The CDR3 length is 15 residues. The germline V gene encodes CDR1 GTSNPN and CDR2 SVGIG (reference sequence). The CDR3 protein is CAWSVLGGGATVLTF. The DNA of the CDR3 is TGTGCCTGGAGTGTACTGGGAGGTGGGGCCACCGTCCTGACTTTC.

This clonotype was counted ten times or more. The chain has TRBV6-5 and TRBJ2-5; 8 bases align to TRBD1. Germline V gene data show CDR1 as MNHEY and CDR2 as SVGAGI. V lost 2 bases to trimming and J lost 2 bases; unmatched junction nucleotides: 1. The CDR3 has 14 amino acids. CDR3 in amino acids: CASSYDRGQETQYF. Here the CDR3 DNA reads TGTGCCAGCAGTTACGACAGGGGTCAAGAGACCCAGTACTTC.

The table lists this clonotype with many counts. The CDR3, as DNA: TGTGCCAGCAGTACCCCCAAAGTAGAGACCCAGTACTTC. Protein: CASSTPKVETQYF. The rearrangement uses TRBV6-2 or TRBV6-3 and TRBJ2-5, with D uncertain. Trimming stripped 5 bases from V and 4 bases from J, with 11 bases between. Per germline, CDR1 MNHEY and CDR2 SVGEGT. The CDR3 runs 13 residues.

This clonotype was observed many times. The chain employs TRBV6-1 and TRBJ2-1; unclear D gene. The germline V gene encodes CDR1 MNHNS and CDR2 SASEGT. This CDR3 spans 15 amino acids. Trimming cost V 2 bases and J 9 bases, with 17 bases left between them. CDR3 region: CASSELTHPVVEQFF. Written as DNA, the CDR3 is TGTGCCAGCAGTGAACTTACCCACCCCGTAGTTGAGCAGTTCTTC.

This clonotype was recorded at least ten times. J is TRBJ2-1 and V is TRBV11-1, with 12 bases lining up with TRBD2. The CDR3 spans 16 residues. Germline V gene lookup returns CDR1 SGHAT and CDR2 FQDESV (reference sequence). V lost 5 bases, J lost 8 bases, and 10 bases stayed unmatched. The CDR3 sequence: CASSRLAGARGYEQFF. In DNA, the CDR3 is TGTGCCAGCAGCCGACTAGCGGGAGCCCGAGGCTATGAGCAGTTCTTC. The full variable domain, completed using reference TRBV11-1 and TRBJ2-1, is EAEVAQSPRYKITEKSQAVAFWCDPISGHATLYWYRQILGQGPELLVQFQDESVVDDSQLPKDRFSAERLKGVDSTLKIQPAELGDSAMYLCASSRLAGARGYEQFFGPGTRLTVL.

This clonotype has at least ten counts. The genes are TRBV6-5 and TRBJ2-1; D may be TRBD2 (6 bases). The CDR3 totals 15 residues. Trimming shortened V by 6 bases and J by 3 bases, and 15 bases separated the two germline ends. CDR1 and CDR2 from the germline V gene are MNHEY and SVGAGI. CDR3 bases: TGTGCCAGCAGGAGCGGCGGGAATCTCTACAATGAGCAGTTCTTC. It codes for CASRSGGNLYNEQFF.

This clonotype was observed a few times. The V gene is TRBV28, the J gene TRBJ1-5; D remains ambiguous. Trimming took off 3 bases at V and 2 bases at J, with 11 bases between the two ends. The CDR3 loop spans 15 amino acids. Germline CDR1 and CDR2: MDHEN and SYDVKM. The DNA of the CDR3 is TGTGCCAGCAGTTTTCGGGGAGCGGGCAATCAGCCCCAGCATTTT. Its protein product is CASSFRGAGNQPQHF.

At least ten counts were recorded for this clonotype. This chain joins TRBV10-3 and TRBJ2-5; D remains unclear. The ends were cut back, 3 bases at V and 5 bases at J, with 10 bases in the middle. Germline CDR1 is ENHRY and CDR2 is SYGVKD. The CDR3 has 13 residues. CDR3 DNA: TGTGCCATCAGTGAATCCAGATGGGAGACCCAGTACTTC. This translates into CAISESRWETQYF.

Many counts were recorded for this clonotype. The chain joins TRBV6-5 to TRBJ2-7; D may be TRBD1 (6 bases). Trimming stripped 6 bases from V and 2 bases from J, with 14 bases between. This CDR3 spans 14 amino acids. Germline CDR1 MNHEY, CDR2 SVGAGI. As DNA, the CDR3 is TGTGCCAGCAGCCTGGACAGAGCTGCCTACGAGCAGTACTTC. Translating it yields CASSLDRAAYEQYF.

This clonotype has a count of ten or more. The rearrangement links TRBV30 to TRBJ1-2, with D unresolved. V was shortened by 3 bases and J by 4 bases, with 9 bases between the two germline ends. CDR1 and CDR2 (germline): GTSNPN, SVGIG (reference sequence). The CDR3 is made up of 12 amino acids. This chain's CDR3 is CAWSRQSYGYTF. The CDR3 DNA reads TGTGCCTGGAGCCGGCAGAGCTATGGCTACACCTTC.

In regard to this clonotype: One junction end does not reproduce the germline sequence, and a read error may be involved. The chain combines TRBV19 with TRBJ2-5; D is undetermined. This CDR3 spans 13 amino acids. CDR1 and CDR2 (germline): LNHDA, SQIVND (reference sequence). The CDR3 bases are TGTGCCAGGAGTATGCCAGACCAAGAGACCCAGTACTTC. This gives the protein CARSMPDQETQYF.

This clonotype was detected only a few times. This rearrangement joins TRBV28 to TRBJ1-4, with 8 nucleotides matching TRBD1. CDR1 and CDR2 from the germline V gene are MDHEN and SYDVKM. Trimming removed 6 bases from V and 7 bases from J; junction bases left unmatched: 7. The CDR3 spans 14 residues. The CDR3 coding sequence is TGTGCCAGCAGCCCAGACAGGGGAGGTGAAAAACTGTTTTTT. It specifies CASSPDRGGEKLFF.

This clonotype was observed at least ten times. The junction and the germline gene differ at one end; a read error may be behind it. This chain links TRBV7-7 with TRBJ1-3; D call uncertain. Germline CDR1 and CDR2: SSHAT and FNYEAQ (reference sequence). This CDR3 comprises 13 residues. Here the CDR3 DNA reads TGTGCTAGCAGCTTGGGGTTGGGAAACACCATATATTTT. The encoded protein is CASSLGLGNTIYF.

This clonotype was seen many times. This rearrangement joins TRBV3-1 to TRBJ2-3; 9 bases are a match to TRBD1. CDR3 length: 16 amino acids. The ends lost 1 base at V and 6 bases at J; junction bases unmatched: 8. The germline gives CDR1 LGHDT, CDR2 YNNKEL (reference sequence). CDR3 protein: CASSQGLAGTGDTQYF. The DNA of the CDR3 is TGTGCCAGCAGCCAAGGACTAGCCGGGACAGGGGATACGCAGTATTTT.

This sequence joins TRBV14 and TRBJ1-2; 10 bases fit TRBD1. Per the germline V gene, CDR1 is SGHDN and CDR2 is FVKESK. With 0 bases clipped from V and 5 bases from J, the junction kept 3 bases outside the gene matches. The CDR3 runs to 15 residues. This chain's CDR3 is CASSQDGTGAYGYTF. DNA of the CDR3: TGTGCCAGCAGCCAAGATGGGACAGGGGCGTATGGCTACACCTTC.

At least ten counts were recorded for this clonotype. CDR3 DNA: TGTGCCAGCAGCATCGGGACAGGGGCGAGGGAGACCCAGTACTTC. Translation: CASSIGTGARETQYF. The chain combines TRBV5-4 with TRBJ2-5; 10 bases fit TRBD1. Germline V gene lookup returns CDR1 SGHNT and CDR2 YYREEE (reference sequence). There are 15 residues in the CDR3. V shed 4 bases and J 5 bases; nucleotides not matched to a gene: 8.

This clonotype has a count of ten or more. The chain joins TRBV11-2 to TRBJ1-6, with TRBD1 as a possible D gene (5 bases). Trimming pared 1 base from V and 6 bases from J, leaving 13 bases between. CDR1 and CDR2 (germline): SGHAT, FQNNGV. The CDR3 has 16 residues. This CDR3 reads CASSLVGRQGNSPLHF. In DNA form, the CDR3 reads TGTGCCAGCAGCTTAGTAGGACGGCAGGGTAATTCACCCCTCCACTTT.

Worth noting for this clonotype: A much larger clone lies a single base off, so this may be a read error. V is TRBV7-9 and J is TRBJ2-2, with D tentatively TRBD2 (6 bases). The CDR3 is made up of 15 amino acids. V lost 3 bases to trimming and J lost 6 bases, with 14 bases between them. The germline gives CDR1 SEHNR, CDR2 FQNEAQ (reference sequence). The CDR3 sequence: CASSFGPGDPGELFF. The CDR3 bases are TGTGCCAGCAGCTTCGGTCCGGGAGACCCCGGGGAGCTGTTTTTT.